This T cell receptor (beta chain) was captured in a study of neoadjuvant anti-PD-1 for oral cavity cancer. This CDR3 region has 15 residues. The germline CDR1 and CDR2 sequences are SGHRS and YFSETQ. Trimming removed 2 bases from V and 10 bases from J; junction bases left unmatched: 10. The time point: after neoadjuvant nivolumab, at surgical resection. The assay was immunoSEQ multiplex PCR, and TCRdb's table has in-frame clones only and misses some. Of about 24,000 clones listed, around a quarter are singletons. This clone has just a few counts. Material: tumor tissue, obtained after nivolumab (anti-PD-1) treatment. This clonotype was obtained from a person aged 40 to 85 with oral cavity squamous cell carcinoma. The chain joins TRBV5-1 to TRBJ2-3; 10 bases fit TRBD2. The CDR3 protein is CASSFWTSGRPAQYF. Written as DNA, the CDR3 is TGCGCCAGCAGCTTTTGGACTAGCGGAAGACCGGCGCAGTATTTT. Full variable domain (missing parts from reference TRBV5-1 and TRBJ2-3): KAGVTQTPRYLIKTRGQQVTLSCSPISGHRSVSWYQQTPGQGLQFLFEYFSETQRNKGNFPGRFSGRQFSNSRSEMNVSTLELGDSALYLCASSFWTSGRPAQYFGPGTRLTVL.